What follows describes a single TCR beta chain. Its matching antigen is unknown. Researchers ran the PCR with 60 Vbeta and 13 Jbeta primers. The protocol was immunoSEQ multiplex PCR, while the TCRdb copy is restricted to in-frame clones and leaves out a portion. Among around 200,000 clones listed, around 80% were seen once. With V trimmed by 3 bases and J by 2 bases, 6 bases remained unmatched. This CDR3 is 16 amino acids long. The germline CDR1 and CDR2 sequences are SGDLS and YYNGEE. This entry is derived from a study of cytomegalovirus exposure and HLA in healthy donors. General study points: TRBV6-2, TRBV6-3 and some other V segments were excluded as indistinguishable.

This receptor was obtained from a woman between 35 and 50 years old in good health and CMV-seronegative. The sequencing input was PBMCs. The rearrangement joins TRBV9 to TRBJ2-2; 8 bases align to TRBD2. DNA of the CDR3: TGTGCCAGCAGCGCCGGGGGGGCAGCTAACACCGGGGAGCTGTTTTTT. Amino acid sequence: CASSAGGAANTGELFF.